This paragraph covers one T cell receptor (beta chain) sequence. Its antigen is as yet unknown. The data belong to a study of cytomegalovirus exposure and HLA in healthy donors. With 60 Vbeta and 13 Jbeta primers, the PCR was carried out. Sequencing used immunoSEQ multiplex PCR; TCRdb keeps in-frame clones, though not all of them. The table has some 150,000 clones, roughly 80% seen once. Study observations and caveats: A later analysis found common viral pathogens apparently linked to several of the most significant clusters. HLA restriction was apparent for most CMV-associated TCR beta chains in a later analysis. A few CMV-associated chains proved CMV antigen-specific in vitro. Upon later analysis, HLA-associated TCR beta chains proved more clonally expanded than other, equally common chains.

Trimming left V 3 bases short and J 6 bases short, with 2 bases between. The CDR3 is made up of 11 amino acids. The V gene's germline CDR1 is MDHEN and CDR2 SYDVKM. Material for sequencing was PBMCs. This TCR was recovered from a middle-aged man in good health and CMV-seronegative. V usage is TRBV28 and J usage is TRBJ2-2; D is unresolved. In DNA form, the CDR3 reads TGTGCCAGCAGTTTCTCCGGGGAGCTGTTTTTT. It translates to CASSFSGELFF.